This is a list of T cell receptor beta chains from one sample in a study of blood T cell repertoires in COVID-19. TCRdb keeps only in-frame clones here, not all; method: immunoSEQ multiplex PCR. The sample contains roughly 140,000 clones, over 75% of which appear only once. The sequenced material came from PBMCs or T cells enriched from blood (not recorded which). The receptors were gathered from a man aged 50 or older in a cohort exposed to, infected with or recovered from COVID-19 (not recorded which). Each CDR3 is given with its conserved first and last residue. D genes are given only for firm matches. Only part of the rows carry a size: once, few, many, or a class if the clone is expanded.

CAWSQKNQPQHF,TGTGCCTGGAGTCAGAAGAATCAGCCCCAGCATTTT,NA,TRBJ1-5,NA,TRBV30
CASSPRGRDNSPLHF,TGTGCCAGCAGCCCCCGCGGGCGGGATAATTCACCCCTCCACTTT,NA,TRBJ1-6,NA,TRBV9
CASSEAGLAGEETQYF,TGTGCCAGCAGTGAAGCGGGACTAGCGGGAGAGGAGACCCAGTACTTC,TRBD2,TRBJ2-5,NA,TRBV2
CASSRTGGRYEQYF,TGTGCCAGCTCCCGTACAGGGGGTAGATACGAGCAGTACTTC,TRBD1,TRBJ2-7,NA,TRBV6-1
CASSKTHRGNQPQHF,TGTGCCAGTAGTAAAACCCACAGGGGTAATCAGCCCCAGCATTTT,TRBD1,TRBJ1-5,once,TRBV19
CASSWGQGGIQYF,TGCGCCAGCAGCTGGGGACAGGGCGGCATTCAGTACTTC,TRBD1,TRBJ2-4,NA,TRBV5-1
CATSDWTGGGDTQYF,TGTGCCACCAGTGATTGGACAGGGGGCGGGGATACGCAGTATTTT,TRBD1,TRBJ2-3,NA,TRBV24-1
CASSEGGTNNEQFF,TGTGCCAGCAGTGAAGGAGGGACAAACAATGAGCAGTTCTTC,NA,TRBJ2-1,once,TRBV6-1
CASSQTGFGDTEAFF,TGTGCCAGCAGCCAAACAGGGTTCGGGGACACTGAAGCTTTCTTT,NA,TRBJ1-1,NA,TRBV14
CASSWIAGGLDEQFF,TGCGCCAGCAGCTGGATAGCGGGAGGGTTAGATGAGCAGTTCTTC,TRBD2,TRBJ2-1,NA,TRBV5-1
CASSLEAPYEQYF,TGTGCCAGCAGCTTAGAAGCACCCTACGAGCAGTACTTC,NA,TRBJ2-7,NA,TRBV7-8
CASSLKLGQGGEDTQYF,TGTGCCAGCAGCTTGAAACTGGGACAGGGGGGGGAGGATACGCAGTATTTT,TRBD1,TRBJ2-3,NA,TRBV5-5
CASSSQDGYTF,TGTGCCAGCAGTTCCCAGGATGGCTACACCTTC,NA,TRBJ1-2,NA,TRBV28
CAWSAGGNQPQHF,TGTGCCTGGAGTGCAGGGGGAAATCAGCCCCAGCATTTT,TRBD1,TRBJ1-5,NA,TRBV30
CASSPRGGSTDTQYF,TGTGCCAGCTCACCAAGGGGGGGCAGCACAGATACGCAGTATTTT,NA,TRBJ2-3,NA,TRBV18
CASSQEPAGKTDTQYF,TGTGCCAGCAGCCAAGAGCCAGCGGGAAAGACAGATACGCAGTATTTT,TRBD2,TRBJ2-3,NA,TRBV3-1/TRBV3-2
CASSMADRGSYEQYF,TGTGCCAGTAGTATGGCGGACAGGGGCAGTTACGAGCAGTACTTC,TRBD1,TRBJ2-7,NA,TRBV19
CASSTDYYEQYF,TGTGCCAGCAGCACCGACTACTACGAGCAGTACTTC,NA,TRBJ2-7,NA,TRBV7-2
CASSLRQVRETQYF,TGTGCCAGCAGCCTAAGACAGGTGAGGGAGACCCAGTACTTC,NA,TRBJ2-5,NA,TRBV5-6
CASSTQGNQPQHF,TGTGCCAGCTCGACACAGGGGAATCAGCCCCAGCATTTT,TRBD1,TRBJ1-5,NA,TRBV18
CASSTTANYGYTF,TGTGCCAGCAGTACCACAGCTAACTATGGCTACACCTTC,NA,TRBJ1-2,NA,TRBV28
CASSSFQGGRTEAFF,TGCGCCAGCAGCTCCTTTCAGGGAGGACGCACTGAAGCTTTCTTT,NA,TRBJ1-1,NA,TRBV5-1
CASSQDRGLYGYTF,TGTGCCAGCAGCCAAGACAGGGGCCTATATGGCTACACCTTC,TRBD1,TRBJ1-2,NA,TRBV5-4
CASSSAAGVSYNEQFF,TGCGCCAGCAGCTCCGCGGCGGGAGTCTCCTACAATGAGCAGTTCTTC,TRBD2,TRBJ2-1,once,TRBV5-1
CASSPADRINTGELFF,TGTGCCAGCAGTCCTGCAGACAGGATCAACACCGGGGAGCTGTTTTTT,NA,TRBJ2-2,NA,TRBV9
CASSPLDGYTF,TGTGCCAGCTCACCACTAGATGGCTACACCTTC,NA,TRBJ1-2,NA,TRBV18
CASSQITGAYYNEQFF,TGCGCCAGCAGCCAAATTACGGGAGCCTACTACAATGAGCAGTTCTTC,NA,TRBJ2-1,few,TRBV4-1
CASSHLGQGKGNTEAFF,TGTGCCAGCAGCCACCTGGGACAGGGAAAAGGGAACACTGAAGCTTTCTTT,TRBD1,TRBJ1-1,NA,TRBV14
CASSLGGLAGSYNEQFF,TGTGCCAGCAGCTTAGGGGGACTAGCGGGCTCCTACAATGAGCAGTTCTTC,TRBD2,TRBJ2-1,NA,TRBV7-6
CASREGQGVPGELFF,TGTGCCAGCAGGGAGGGACAGGGAGTCCCCGGGGAGCTGTTTTTT,TRBD1,TRBJ2-2,NA,TRBV6-5
CASSGQAYEQYF,TGCGCCAGCAGTGGGCAGGCCTACGAGCAGTACTTC,NA,TRBJ2-7,NA,TRBV10-2
CASSTRGRWGYTF,TGTGCCAGCAGTACTAGGGGGCGGTGGGGCTACACCTTC,TRBD1,TRBJ1-2,NA,TRBV6-5
CASRSIGTGRETQYF,TGTGCCAGCAGGAGCATCGGGACAGGGAGGGAGACCCAGTACTTC,TRBD1,TRBJ2-5,NA,TRBV6-5
CASSLSGGFIGEQYF,TGTGCCAGCAGCTTAAGTGGGGGCTTTATAGGCGAGCAGTACTTC,NA,TRBJ2-7,NA,TRBV7-2